These 18 T cell receptor beta chains were all obtained from the same sample, sequenced in a study of T cells after yellow fever vaccination. TCRdb used MiXCR to reprocess the 5' RACE reads, holding one entry per CDR3 protein. The profile covers approximately 350,000 distinct CDR3 sequences, with 11% appearing a single time and more than 15% taken by the ten largest. The specimen comprised PBMCs, sampled on the day of the first yellow fever vaccination. The receptors were sampled from a man between 18 and 29 years old who received the YFV17D yellow fever vaccine.

The J gene is TRBJ2-3, the V gene TRBV9; 7 nucleotides agree with TRBD1. Germline-derived CDR1 and CDR2 are SGDLS and YYNGEE. J lost 14 bases, V lost 3 bases, and 12 bases had no gene match. This CDR3 region has 13 residues. Here the CDR3 DNA reads TGTGCCAGCAGCGCCACGGACAGGCCCCCTCTGTATTTT. Translated, it gives CASSATDRPPLYF. Full variable domain (missing parts from reference TRBV9 and TRBJ2-3): DSGVTQTPKHLITATGQRVTLRCSPRSGDLSVYWYQQSLDQGLQFLIQYYNGEERAKGNILERFSAQQFPDLHSELNLSSLELGDSALYFCASSATDRPPLYFGPGTRLTVL.

The J gene is TRBJ2-2, the V gene TRBV3-1; TRBD1 is a possible D gene (5 bases). The CDR3 has 15 amino acids. CDR1 is LGHDT, CDR2 YNNKEL, per germline (reference sequence). V was pared by 1 base and J by 6 bases, with 12 bases between. The CDR3 spells CASSQGWQGAGELFF. The CDR3 region has the DNA TGTGCCAGCAGCCAAGGGTGGCAGGGCGCCGGGGAGCTGTTTTTT.

The chain employs TRBV29-1 and TRBJ2-5; D unresolved. Germline V lookup: CDR1 SQVTM, CDR2 ANQGSEA. V was clipped by 1 base and J by 2 bases, with 8 bases between them. The CDR3 runs to 13 residues. Written as DNA, the CDR3 is TGCAGCGTTGAAGCGGCGTATCAAGAGACCCAGTACTTC. It translates to CSVEAAYQETQYF.

This clonotype was seen a few times. The V call is TRBV6-5, the J call TRBJ1-5; 10 bases map to TRBD1. Germline lookup yields CDR1 MNHEY and CDR2 SVGAGI. The CDR3 runs 14 residues. V was clipped by 4 bases and J by 7 bases; unmatched bases: 4. The CDR3 region has the DNA TGTGCCAGCAGTTGGACAGGGGGTGGCCAGCCCCAGCATTTT. Translated: CASSWTGGGQPQHF.

This clonotype was counted many times. The chain is built from TRBV10-3 and TRBJ2-5; 14 positions agree with TRBD2. The CDR3 consists of 15 residues. Germline CDR1 and CDR2: ENHRY and SYGVKD. Unmatched junction bases numbered 5, after V lost 6 bases and J lost 5 bases. CDR3 loop: CAIRAGLAGEETQYF. CDR3 nucleotide sequence: TGTGCCATCAGGGCGGGACTAGCGGGGGAGGAGACCCAGTACTTC.

This clonotype was seen only a few times. This chain links TRBV18 with TRBJ1-3; D gene ambiguous. Trimming shortened V by 3 bases and J by 0 bases, and 6 bases separated the two germline ends. From germline, CDR1 is KGHSH and CDR2 LQKENI. This CDR3 is built from 14 residues. Written as DNA, the CDR3 is TGTGCCAGCTCACCCCCGGCCTCTGGAAACACCATATATTTT. Translation gives CASSPPASGNTIYF. The full variable domain, rest sourced from reference TRBV18 and TRBJ1-3, is NAGVMQNPRHLVRRRGQEARLRCSPMKGHSHVYWYRQLPEEGLKFMVYLQKENIIDESGMPKERFSAEFPKEGPSILRIQQVVRGDSAAYFCASSPPASGNTIYFGEGSWLTVV.

This clonotype was recorded a few times. The gene calls are TRBV7-2 and TRBJ2-3; D unresolved. V was cut by 5 bases and J by 4 bases, with 16 bases left in between. The CDR3 is made up of 15 amino acids. CDR1 is SGHTA and CDR2 is FQGNSA in the germline V gene. CDR3 nucleotides: TGTGCCAGCAGCGGCGACTGGGCGGTATCAGATACGCAGTATTTT. It is translated as CASSGDWAVSDTQYF.

The table lists this clonotype with a few counts. V gene TRBV7-8 combines with J gene TRBJ2-7; D is perhaps TRBD2 (6 bases). The V gene lost 2 bases and the J gene lost 4 bases, with 12 bases spanning the gap. This CDR3 spans 14 amino acids. Germline V gives CDR1 SGHVS, CDR2 FQNEAQ. The CDR3 DNA reads TGTGCCAGCAGCTTATTTAGGGCGGGGTACGAGCAGTACTTC. Translated: CASSLFRAGYEQYF.

The rearrangement links TRBV11-2 to TRBJ1-5, with D unresolved. Germline-derived CDR1 and CDR2 are SGHAT and FQNNGV. CDR3 length: 17 residues. The ends were cut back, 1 base at V and 8 bases at J, with 21 bases in the middle. The CDR3 DNA is TGTGCCAGCAGCTTAGTCGGGATTAGGGAACATAGGGAGCCCCAGCATTTT. It is translated as CASSLVGIREHREPQHF. Full variable domain (rest looked up from reference TRBV11-2 and TRBJ1-5): EAGVAQSPRYKIIEKRQSVAFWCNPISGHATLYWYQQILGQGPKLLIQFQNNGVVDDSQLPKDRFSAERLKGVDSTLKIQPAKLEDSAVYLCASSLVGIREHREPQHFGDGTRLSIL.

This clonotype appeared a few times. The V and J genes are TRBV5-1 and TRBJ2-3, with D possibly TRBD1 on 6 matching bases. Germline values: CDR1 SGHRS, CDR2 YFSETQ. This CDR3 is 17 amino acids long. The germline V and J ends were trimmed by 1 base and 2 bases, with 17 bases remaining between them. The DNA for the CDR3 is TGCGCCAGCAGCTTGTTACAGGGTTCACACACCACAGATACGCAGTATTTT. The encoded protein is CASSLLQGSHTTDTQYF.

V and J are TRBV7-9 and TRBJ2-7; D is undetermined. This CDR3 has 12 residues. Germline CDR1 is SEHNR and CDR2 is FQNEAQ (reference sequence). V was shortened by 8 bases and J by 5 bases, with 13 bases between the two germline ends. This CDR3 reads CASATFFNEQYF. CDR3 DNA: TGTGCCAGCGCCACCTTCTTCAACGAGCAGTACTTC.

V gene TRBV7-8 combines with J gene TRBJ2-1; tentatively, D is TRBD1 or TRBD2 (5 bases each). Germline lookup yields CDR1 SGHVS and CDR2 FQNEAQ. V was trimmed by 5 bases and J by 0 bases, leaving 14 bases between them. The CDR3 loop spans 16 amino acids. CDR3 region: CASSPRDRSSYNEQFF. The CDR3 DNA is TGTGCCAGCAGCCCGAGGGACCGTAGCTCCTACAATGAGCAGTTCTTC.

V and J are TRBV20-1 and TRBJ1-2; 8 nucleotides line up with TRBD1. This CDR3 has 13 residues. Per the germline V gene, CDR1 is DFQATT and CDR2 is SNEGSKA (reference sequence). The junction had 6 bases not matched to a gene; V was cut back by 3 bases and J by 6 bases. CDR3 sequence reads: CSASEAGGDGYTF. Here the CDR3 DNA reads TGCAGTGCTAGTGAGGCAGGGGGCGATGGCTACACCTTC.

There are a few counts of this clonotype. V and J are TRBV6-1 and TRBJ2-3; 7 bases align to TRBD2. There are 15 residues in the CDR3. The germline V gene has CDR1 MNHNS and CDR2 SASEGT. The V segment lost 5 bases and the J segment 0 bases; nucleotides outside the gene matches: 5. The CDR3 DNA follows: TGTGCCAGCAGTACTAGCGCTTCTAGCACAGATACGCAGTATTTT. Its protein product is CASSTSASSTDTQYF.

V and J are TRBV7-6 and TRBJ2-1; D unclear. The CDR3 is 12 amino acids. V was clipped by 5 bases and J by 5 bases, with 7 bases between them. Germline-derived CDR1 and CDR2 are SGHVS and FNYEAQ. The CDR3 bases are TGTGCCAGCAGCCCTATGGACAATGAGCAGTTCTTC. This encodes CASSPMDNEQFF. Looking up the rest from reference TRBV7-6 and TRBJ2-1 gives the full variable domain: GAGVSQSPRYKVTKRGQDVALRCDPISGHVSLYWYRQALGQGPEFLTYFNYEAQQDKSGLPNDRFSAERPEGSISTLTIQRTEQRDSAMYRCASSPMDNEQFFGPGTRLTVL.

This clonotype was picked up many times. The chain recombines TRBV7-9 with TRBJ1-4, with a tentative D call TRBD1 (5 bases). This CDR3 comprises 14 residues. From germline, CDR1 is SEHNR and CDR2 FQNEAQ (reference sequence). Between the trimmed V and J ends, which lost 6 bases and 5 bases, there was a span of 13 bases. The DNA of the CDR3 is TGTGCCAGCAGTCAGACAGCAGGAAATGAAAAACTGTTTTTT. This sequence encodes CASSQTAGNEKLFF.

This clonotype has more than one count but fewer than ten. This sequence joins TRBV7-2 and TRBJ2-5; TRBD2 agrees at 7 bases. This CDR3 contains 15 residues. J gave up 2 bases and V 2 bases, and 5 bases lay outside the gene matches. Germline CDR1 and CDR2: SGHTA and FQGNSA. The CDR3 sequence: CASSLWSSGQETQYF. CDR3 DNA: TGTGCCAGCAGCTTATGGTCTAGCGGACAAGAGACCCAGTACTTC.

This clonotype was seen more than once but under ten times. CDR3 protein: CASSYGTENEKLFF. The DNA of the CDR3 is TGTGCCAGCAGTTACGGGACAGAGAATGAAAAACTGTTTTTT. J is TRBJ1-4 and V is TRBV6-5; 7 nucleotides match TRBD1. The junction had 2 bases not matched to a gene; V was cut back by 2 bases and J by 5 bases. CDR1 and CDR2 from the germline V gene are MNHEY and SVGAGI. The CDR3 runs 14 residues.